Listed here are 11 T cell receptor beta chains from one sample, sequenced in a study of CD8 T cells in Susac syndrome. About 0.5 to 1 ug RNA was reverse transcribed with random hexamers. In TCRdb, the immunoSEQ multiplex PCR reads were re-called with MiXCR into one record per CDR3 protein. The table includes roughly 170,000 distinct CDR3 sequences, about 94% detected once. The sequenced sample was CD4+ T cells from PBMCs. The receptor set was obtained from a human donor with multiple sclerosis.

V usage is TRBV11-2 and J usage is TRBJ2-6, with 12 positions matching TRBD1. The CDR3 loop spans 20 amino acids. Germline assignment: CDR1 SGHAT and CDR2 FQNNGV. The V gene end was trimmed by 3 bases and the J gene end by 2 bases; junction bases not matched to a gene: 11. The CDR3 sequence is CASSFFVMRDRGPGANVLTF. CDR3 nucleotides: TGTGCCAGCAGCTTTTTCGTGATGAGGGACAGGGGGCCTGGGGCCAACGTCCTGACTTTC.

This chain uses TRBV14 with TRBJ2-5; weak D call: TRBD1 (5 bases). This CDR3 is 14 amino acids long. Trimming stripped 0 bases from V and 3 bases from J, with 8 bases between. Per germline, CDR1 SGHDN and CDR2 FVKESK. CDR3 DNA: TGTGCCAGCAGCCAAGATCAAGGGGAAGAGACCCAGTACTTC. It yields the protein CASSQDQGEETQYF.

This chain joins TRBV25-1 and TRBJ2-2, with TRBD2 matching over 9 bases. CDR3 size: 16 residues. Germline V CDR1 and CDR2: MGHDK, SYGVNS. V lost 5 bases to trimming and J lost 3 bases; unmatched junction nucleotides: 7. Written as DNA, the CDR3 is TGTGCCAGCAGTCGAAAGGGGACTAGCTACACCGGGGAGCTGTTTTTT. Encoded protein: CASSRKGTSYTGELFF.

The V call is TRBV20-1, the J call TRBJ2-7; the D gene is possibly TRBD2 (6 bases). Germline V gene lookup returns CDR1 DFQATT and CDR2 SNEGSKA (reference sequence). This CDR3 comprises 13 residues. Here the CDR3 reads CSPFGGLRNGQYF. Written as DNA, the CDR3 is TGCAGCCCCTTCGGGGGTCTCCGAAATGGGCAGTACTTC.

This chain joins TRBV4-2 and TRBJ2-7; 7 bases are shared with TRBD1. Germline CDR1 is LGHNA and CDR2 is YNFKEQ. There are 16 residues in the CDR3. Trimming removed 1 base from V and 1 base from J; junction bases left unmatched: 7. The CDR3 DNA is TGTGCCAGCAGCCAAGTATCCGGGGACAGATCCTACGAGCAGTACTTC. The encoded protein is CASSQVSGDRSYEQYF.

The chain is built from TRBV5-6 and TRBJ1-6; the D gene is possibly TRBD1 (5 bases). Germline assignment: CDR1 SGHDT and CDR2 YYEEEE. The CDR3 length is 15 residues. V lost 4 bases, J lost 7 bases, and 15 bases lay in between. CDR3 in DNA: TGTGCCAGCAGCAGGCCCGGGACCTCGAATTCACCCCTCCACTTT. This encodes CASSRPGTSNSPLHF.

V usage is TRBV4-1 and J usage is TRBJ2-3, with 7 bases fitting TRBD1. Germline trimming cut 4 bases from V and 0 bases from J; bases unmatched to any gene: 4. Germline V gene lookup returns CDR1 MGHRA and CDR2 YSYEKL. The CDR3 spans 15 residues. In DNA, the CDR3 is TGCGCCAGCAGCCGACAGGGCGCGAGCACAGATACGCAGTATTTT. Translation gives CASSRQGASTDTQYF.

The chain combines TRBV30 with TRBJ2-3, with 12 positions matching TRBD2. V lost 3 bases to trimming and J lost 5 bases; unmatched junction nucleotides: 6. The CDR3 is 15 amino acids. Germline V gene lookup returns CDR1 GTSNPN and CDR2 SVGIG (reference sequence). The CDR3 coding sequence is TGTGCCTGGAGCCTAGCGGGAGGGCTTGGAGATACGCAGTATTTT. Translated, it gives CAWSLAGGLGDTQYF.

The CDR3 region is CAISESREVDTQYF. The CDR3 bases are TGTGCCATCAGTGAGTCGAGGGAGGTAGATACGCAGTATTTT. The chain couples TRBV10-3 to TRBJ2-3, with D possibly being TRBD2 (6 bases). Germline assignment: CDR1 ENHRY and CDR2 SYGVKD. V was trimmed by 0 bases and J by 5 bases, leaving 9 bases between them. CDR3 size: 14 residues.

J is TRBJ2-2 and V is TRBV14, with a weak D call TRBD1 (6 bases). Germline CDR1 SGHDN, CDR2 FVKESK. V was clipped by 4 bases and J by 2 bases, with 14 bases between them. The CDR3 runs to 16 residues. CDR3 sequence (DNA): TGTGCCAGCAGCCTCCAGGGGATTTTAAACACCGGGGAGCTGTTTTTT. Translating gives CASSLQGILNTGELFF.

This chain uses TRBV4-1 with TRBJ2-7; maybe TRBD2 (5 bases). V lost 1 base to trimming and J lost 1 base, with 8 bases between them. CDR1 is MGHRA, CDR2 YSYEKL, per germline. The CDR3 has 14 amino acids. The DNA of the CDR3 is TGCGCCAGCAGCCAAGTCGAGGGATCCTACGAGCAGTACTTC. Its translation: CASSQVEGSYEQYF.